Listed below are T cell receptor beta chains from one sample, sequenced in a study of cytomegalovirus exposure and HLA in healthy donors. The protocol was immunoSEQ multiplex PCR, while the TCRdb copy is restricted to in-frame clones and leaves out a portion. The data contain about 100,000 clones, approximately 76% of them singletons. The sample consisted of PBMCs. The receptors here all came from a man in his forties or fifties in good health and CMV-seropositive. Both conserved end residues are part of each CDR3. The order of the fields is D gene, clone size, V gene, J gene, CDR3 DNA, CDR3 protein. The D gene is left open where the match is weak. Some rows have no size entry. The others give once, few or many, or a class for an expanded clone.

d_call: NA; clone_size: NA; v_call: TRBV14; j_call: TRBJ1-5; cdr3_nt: TGTGCCAGCAGCCAAGATCGGTCCGAAGATAATCAGCCCCAGCATTTT; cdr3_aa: CASSQDRSEDNQPQHF
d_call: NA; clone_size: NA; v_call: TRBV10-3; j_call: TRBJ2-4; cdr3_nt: TGTGCCATCAGTGAGACCACTAAAAACATTCAGTACTTC; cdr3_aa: CAISETTKNIQYF
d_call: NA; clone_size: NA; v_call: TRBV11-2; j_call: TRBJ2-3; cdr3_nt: TGTGCCAGCAGCTTGAACAGGGTCGGTACGCAGTATTTT; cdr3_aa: CASSLNRVGTQYF
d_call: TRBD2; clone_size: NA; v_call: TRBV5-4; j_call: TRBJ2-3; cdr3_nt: TGTGCCAGCAGCCTAGGACTAGCGGGAGGGCCAGATACGCAGTATTTT; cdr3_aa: CASSLGLAGGPDTQYF
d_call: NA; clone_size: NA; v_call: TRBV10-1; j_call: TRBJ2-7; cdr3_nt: TGCGCCAGCAGTCCCTCCAAAGGGACTGGACTGGGGGAGCAGTACTTC; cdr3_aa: CASSPSKGTGLGEQYF
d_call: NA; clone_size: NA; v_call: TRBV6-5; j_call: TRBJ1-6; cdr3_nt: TGTGCCAGCAGTTACCCACAGGGAAATTCACCCCTCCACTTT; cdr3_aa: CASSYPQGNSPLHF
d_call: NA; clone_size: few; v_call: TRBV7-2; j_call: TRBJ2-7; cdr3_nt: TGTGCCAGCAGCTTCTACGCCGAGCAGTACTTC; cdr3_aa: CASSFYAEQYF
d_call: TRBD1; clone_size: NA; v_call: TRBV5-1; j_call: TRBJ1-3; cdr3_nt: TGCGCCAGCAGCTTGAATGCGGACAGGGGGATCTTTGGAAACACCATATATTTT; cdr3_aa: CASSLNADRGIFGNTIYF
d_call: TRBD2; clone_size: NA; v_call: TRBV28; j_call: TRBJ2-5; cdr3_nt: TGTGCCAGCAGTTCTGGGACTAGCGGGATTGAGACCCAGTACTTC; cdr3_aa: CASSSGTSGIETQYF
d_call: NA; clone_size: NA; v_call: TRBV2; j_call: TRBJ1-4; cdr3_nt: TGTGCCAGCAGGCCTATGGGGAGTCGCGCAACTAATGAAAAACTGTTTTTT; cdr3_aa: CASRPMGSRATNEKLFF
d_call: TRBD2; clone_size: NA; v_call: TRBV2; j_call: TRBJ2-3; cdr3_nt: TGTGCCAGCAGTGAGGCGGGACTAAGCACAGATACGCAGTATTTT; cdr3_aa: CASSEAGLSTDTQYF
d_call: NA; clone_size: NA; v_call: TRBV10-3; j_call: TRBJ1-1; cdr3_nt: TGTGCCATCAGTGATAGGGGGATGAACACTGAAGCTTTCTTT; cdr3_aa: CAISDRGMNTEAFF
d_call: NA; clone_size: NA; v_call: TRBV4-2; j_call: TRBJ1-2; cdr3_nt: TGTGCCAGCAGCCGAGCTCCCAGGGGATCGGCTAACTATGGCTACACCTTC; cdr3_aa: CASSRAPRGSANYGYTF
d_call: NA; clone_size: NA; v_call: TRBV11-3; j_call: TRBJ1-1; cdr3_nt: TGTGCCAGCAGCTTATCGGGGTTTACGGCTTTCTTT; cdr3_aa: CASSLSGFTAFF
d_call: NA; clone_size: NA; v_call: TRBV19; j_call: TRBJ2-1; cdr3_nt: TGTGCCAGTAGTATAGGTAGCATTCACAATGAGCAGTTCTTC; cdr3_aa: CASSIGSIHNEQFF
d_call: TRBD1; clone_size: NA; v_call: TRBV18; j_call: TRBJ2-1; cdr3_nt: TGTGCCAGCTCACCACTACAGGGGTTCAATGAGCAGTTCTTC; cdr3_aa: CASSPLQGFNEQFF
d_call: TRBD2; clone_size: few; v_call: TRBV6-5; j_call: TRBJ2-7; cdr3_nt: TGTGCCAGCAGTTACGCCACGGGAGGCACCTACGAGCAGTACTTC; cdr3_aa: CASSYATGGTYEQYF
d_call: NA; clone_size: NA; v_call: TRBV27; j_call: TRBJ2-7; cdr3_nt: TGTGCCAGCAGTTTATCGGAGGGCCCGGGCGAGCAGTACTTC; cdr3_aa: CASSLSEGPGEQYF
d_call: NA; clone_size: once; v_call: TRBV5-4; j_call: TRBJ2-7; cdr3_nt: TGTGCCAGCAGCAGGAAGGACAGCACCTACGAGCAGTACTTC; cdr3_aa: CASSRKDSTYEQYF
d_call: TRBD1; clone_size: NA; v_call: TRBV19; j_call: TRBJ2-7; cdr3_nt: TGTGCCAGTAGTATTCCGGGACAGGGGATCTACGAGCAGTACTTC; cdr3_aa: CASSIPGQGIYEQYF